This T cell receptor beta chain was obtained from a study of T cells in Graves' hyperthyroidism and ophthalmopathy. General study results and limits: Ophthalmopathy could be told apart from stable hyperthyroidism with a 13 V-J model. Blood also showed most of the thyroid clonotypes that were expanded above 0.001.

Using RNA transcripts as the source, TCR beta CDR3 regions were amplified. HTBI primers were employed in a first-round RT-PCR of the TCR CDR3. MiXCR, run by TCRdb on the multiplex PCR reads, gives a single entry per CDR3 protein. The profile shows 300,000 to 450,000 distinct CDR3 sequences, around 15% of them singletons. Germline V gene sequence: CDR1 MNHNS, CDR2 SASEGT. The CDR3 is 14 residues long. The V end was cut by 7 bases, the J end by 3 bases, with 13 bases between. Investigators excluded patients with uncontrolled infection, other autoimmune disease, pregnancy or lactation. Extraction of PBMCs used around 9.6 ml of fresh peripheral blood. To note about this clonotype: The antigen is not known.

This clonotype was obtained from a woman aged 25 to 39 with Graves' ophthalmopathy. The sample taken for sequencing was blood. The chain links TRBV6-1 to TRBJ1-5; D perhaps matches TRBD1 (5 bases). CDR3 nucleotides: TGTGCCAGCAACAGACAGATGGACAATCAGCCCCAGCATTTT. It yields the protein CASNRQMDNQPQHF.